This T cell receptor (beta chain) was recovered during a study of T cells in women clearing cervical HPV infection. Across the whole study: Controls' single incident HPV16 infection cleared within 12 months without precancer. Case blood drawn at lesion detection; control blood after infection cleared. General study results and limits: CIN3+ cases had significantly higher TCR richness than controls; evenness did not differ. Associations may precede or follow infection; HPV-specific or memory T cells were not isolated.

Data came from immunoSEQ multiplex PCR; TCRdb stores just in-frame clones and leaves some out. This table holds over 15,000 clones. Points on this clone: No antigen is known for it. Sequencing ends 3 residues short of the CDR3 end; the germline J gene provides the rest.

The CDR3 has 12 amino acids. Germline lookup yields CDR1 SNHLY and CDR2 FYNNEI. V gave up 5 bases and J gave up 7 bases, with 6 bases separating them. The clonotype was recovered from a woman between 18 and 75 years old with a cervical HPV16 infection that either progressed to CIN3+ or cleared (not recorded which). V and J are TRBV2 and TRBJ1-6; TRBD1 might be the D (5 bases). The material sequenced was blood buffy coat. CDR3: CASSRQNSPLHF. The sequenced CDR3 bases are TGTGCCAGCAGTCGACAGAATTCACCC.